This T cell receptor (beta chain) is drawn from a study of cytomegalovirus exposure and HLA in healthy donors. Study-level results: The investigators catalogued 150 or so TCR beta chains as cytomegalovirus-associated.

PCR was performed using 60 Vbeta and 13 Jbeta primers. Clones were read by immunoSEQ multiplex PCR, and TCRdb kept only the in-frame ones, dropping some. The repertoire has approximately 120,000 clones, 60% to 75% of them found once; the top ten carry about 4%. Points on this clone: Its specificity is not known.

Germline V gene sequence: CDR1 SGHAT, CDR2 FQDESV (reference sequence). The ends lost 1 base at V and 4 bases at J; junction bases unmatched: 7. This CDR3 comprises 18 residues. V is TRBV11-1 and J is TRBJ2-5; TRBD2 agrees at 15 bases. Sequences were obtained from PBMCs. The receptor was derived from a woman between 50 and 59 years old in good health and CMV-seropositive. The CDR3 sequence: CASSLGTSGGADLETQYF. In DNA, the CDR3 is TGTGCCAGCAGCTTAGGGACTAGCGGGGGGGCCGACCTAGAGACCCAGTACTTC.